This is a list of T cell receptor beta chains from one sample in a study of T cell responses to AZD1222 COVID-19 vaccine. This table comes from immunoSEQ multiplex PCR, and its TCRdb copy is limited to in-frame clones, with some not included. Found here are 100,000 to 150,000 clones, roughly 93% of them singletons; the top ten hold around 0.99%. The sequencing used peripheral blood, collected 28 days after the second AZD1222 dose. The receptor set was obtained from an adult who received the AZD1222 COVID-19 vaccine. The CDR3 runs from the conserved cysteine through the conserved F or W. Each record gives: V gene, D gene, J gene, clone size, CDR3 DNA, CDR3 protein. A D gene is named only where the DNA matches it firmly. Not every row has a clone size; where given, it reads once, few, many or a size class.

V gene: TRBV5-1; D gene: TRBD2; J gene: TRBJ2-7; clone size: -; CDR3 DNA: TGCGCCAGCAGCGTTACTAGCGGGAGGACCTACGAGCAGTACTTC; CDR3 protein: CASSVTSGRTYEQYF
V gene: TRBV19; D gene: TRBD1; J gene: TRBJ2-7; clone size: -; CDR3 DNA: TGTGCCAGTAGACCGACAGGGGGAAGCCTCGAGCAGTACTTC; CDR3 protein: CASRPTGGSLEQYF
V gene: TRBV4-2; D gene: TRBD1; J gene: TRBJ1-2; clone size: -; CDR3 DNA: TGTGCCAGCAGCCAGACGGCCGGGACAGGGGAGGTTTATGGCTACACCTTC; CDR3 protein: CASSQTAGTGEVYGYTF
V gene: TRBV7-2; D gene: -; J gene: TRBJ2-7; clone size: -; CDR3 DNA: TGTGCCAGCAGCCTGGGGGGCGACGAGCAGTACTTC; CDR3 protein: CASSLGGDEQYF
V gene: TRBV5-4; D gene: -; J gene: TRBJ2-7; clone size: -; CDR3 DNA: TGTGCCAGCAGCCCACGAAGGGGAGTGGACGAGCAGTACTTC; CDR3 protein: CASSPRRGVDEQYF
V gene: TRBV3-1/TRBV3-2; D gene: -; J gene: TRBJ1-2; clone size: -; CDR3 DNA: TGTGCCAGCACCTTGGATCCCAGAATGAACTATGGCTACACCTTC; CDR3 protein: CASTLDPRMNYGYTF
V gene: TRBV19; D gene: -; J gene: TRBJ2-1; clone size: -; CDR3 DNA: TGTGCCAGTAGTATGTCCCAAGTAGCGAATGAGCAGTTCTTC; CDR3 protein: CASSMSQVANEQFF
V gene: TRBV30; D gene: -; J gene: TRBJ2-2; clone size: -; CDR3 DNA: TGTGCCTGGAGTCTAGGGTACACCGGGGAGCTGTTTTTT; CDR3 protein: CAWSLGYTGELFF
V gene: TRBV28; D gene: TRBD1; J gene: TRBJ2-5; clone size: -; CDR3 DNA: TGTGCCAGCAGTTCACCGACAGGGGTTAGGGAGCGTGAGACCCAGTACTTC; CDR3 protein: CASSSPTGVRERETQYF
V gene: TRBV5-1; D gene: -; J gene: TRBJ1-2; clone size: -; CDR3 DNA: TGCGCCAGCAGCTCGATACCGGGAAAGACGTATGGCTACACCTTC; CDR3 protein: CASSSIPGKTYGYTF
V gene: TRBV5-1; D gene: TRBD2; J gene: TRBJ2-5; clone size: -; CDR3 DNA: TGCGCCAGCAGCTTGGCCTGGCGGGAGGGGGAGACCCAGTACTTC; CDR3 protein: CASSLAWREGETQYF
V gene: TRBV18; D gene: -; J gene: TRBJ2-5; clone size: -; CDR3 DNA: TGTGCCAGCTCACCCCTGTCCGGGGTCATTGCGGGGAAAGAGACCCAGTACTTC; CDR3 protein: CASSPLSGVIAGKETQYF
V gene: TRBV3-1/TRBV3-2; D gene: TRBD2; J gene: TRBJ2-7; clone size: -; CDR3 DNA: TGTGCCAGCAGCCAAACGGGGGGCTACGAGCAGTACTTC; CDR3 protein: CASSQTGGYEQYF
V gene: TRBV5-1; D gene: -; J gene: TRBJ1-2; clone size: few; CDR3 DNA: TGCGCCAGCAGCTTGGGCAGGGGAACCGGCTACACCTTC; CDR3 protein: CASSLGRGTGYTF
V gene: TRBV3-1/TRBV3-2; D gene: TRBD1; J gene: TRBJ1-3; clone size: -; CDR3 DNA: TGTGCCAGCAGCCGGGACAGGGAAGGAACTGGAAACACCATATATTTT; CDR3 protein: CASSRDREGTGNTIYF
V gene: TRBV13; D gene: -; J gene: TRBJ1-6; clone size: -; CDR3 DNA: TGTGCCAGCAGCTCTAAGCCTTATAATTCACCCCTCCACTTT; CDR3 protein: CASSSKPYNSPLHF
V gene: TRBV6-1; D gene: -; J gene: TRBJ1-2; clone size: once; CDR3 DNA: TGTGCCAGCAGTGAATCAGGGGCAGGGGCTCATGGCTACACCTTC; CDR3 protein: CASSESGAGAHGYTF
V gene: TRBV10-1; D gene: -; J gene: TRBJ1-6; clone size: -; CDR3 DNA: TGCGCCAGCACTGGGCAGAATAATTCACCCCTCCACTTT; CDR3 protein: CASTGQNNSPLHF
V gene: TRBV9; D gene: TRBD1; J gene: TRBJ2-7; clone size: -; CDR3 DNA: TGTGCCAGCAGCCCCCGGGACAGTCGCGTCGTCGAGCAGTACTTC; CDR3 protein: CASSPRDSRVVEQYF
V gene: TRBV6-5; D gene: -; J gene: TRBJ2-5; clone size: -; CDR3 DNA: TGTGCCAGCGCGGGCGGAGCCACTAAAGAGACCCAGTACTTC; CDR3 protein: CASAGGATKETQYF
V gene: TRBV28; D gene: -; J gene: TRBJ1-4; clone size: -; CDR3 DNA: TGTGCCAGCAGTATCCGAGGGGGTTATAATGAAAAACTGTTTTTT; CDR3 protein: CASSIRGGYNEKLFF
V gene: TRBV16; D gene: -; J gene: TRBJ1-3; clone size: -; CDR3 DNA: TGTGCCAGCAGCCAATTACAGGGTGACACCATATATTTT; CDR3 protein: CASSQLQGDTIYF
V gene: TRBV5-1; D gene: -; J gene: TRBJ2-7; clone size: -; CDR3 DNA: TGCGCCAGCAGCTTCGGGTCGGGAGCACCTCGCGAGCAGTACTTC; CDR3 protein: CASSFGSGAPREQYF
V gene: TRBV6-5; D gene: TRBD2; J gene: TRBJ2-3; clone size: once; CDR3 DNA: TGTGCCAGCAGTTACGTAGCGGGAAGCACAGATACGCAGTATTTT; CDR3 protein: CASSYVAGSTDTQYF
V gene: TRBV11-2; D gene: -; J gene: TRBJ1-4; clone size: medium-sized; CDR3 DNA: TGTGCCAGCAGCTTAACTGAAAAACTGTTTTTT; CDR3 protein: CASSLTEKLFF
V gene: TRBV9; D gene: -; J gene: TRBJ2-5; clone size: -; CDR3 DNA: TGTGCCAGCAGCGTAGGGCAGCAAGAGACCCAGTACTTC; CDR3 protein: CASSVGQQETQYF
V gene: TRBV7-9; D gene: TRBD1; J gene: TRBJ2-4; clone size: -; CDR3 DNA: TGTGCCAGCAGCTCCGGACAGGGCGACAAAAACATTCAGTACTTC; CDR3 protein: CASSSGQGDKNIQYF
V gene: TRBV2; D gene: -; J gene: TRBJ2-5; clone size: -; CDR3 DNA: TGTGCCAGCAGTCTCAATTCCGACAGGCAAGAGACCCAGTACTTC; CDR3 protein: CASSLNSDRQETQYF
V gene: TRBV20-1; D gene: -; J gene: TRBJ1-4; clone size: -; CDR3 DNA: TGCAGTGCTAGTCGTACTTGGGATGGAGATAATGAAAAACTGTTTTTT; CDR3 protein: CSASRTWDGDNEKLFF
V gene: TRBV19; D gene: -; J gene: TRBJ1-2; clone size: -; CDR3 DNA: TGTGCCAGTAGTATGAGCCAGGACTATGGCTACACCTTC; CDR3 protein: CASSMSQDYGYTF
V gene: TRBV10-3; D gene: -; J gene: TRBJ2-2; clone size: -; CDR3 DNA: TGTGCCACTTGGCCGGGGCCCAACACCGGGGAGCTGTTTTTT; CDR3 protein: CATWPGPNTGELFF
V gene: TRBV19; D gene: TRBD1; J gene: TRBJ1-5; clone size: -; CDR3 DNA: TGTGCCACCGCCCGGGACAGCGATCAGCCCCAGCATTTT; CDR3 protein: CATARDSDQPQHF
V gene: TRBV5-4; D gene: TRBD2; J gene: TRBJ2-3; clone size: -; CDR3 DNA: TGTGCCAGCAGGCGAGCGGGAGGGCCGTCAGATACGCAGTATTTT; CDR3 protein: CASRRAGGPSDTQYF
V gene: TRBV20-1; D gene: -; J gene: TRBJ2-2; clone size: -; CDR3 DNA: TGCAGTGCTAGAGCGGTCGGGGAGCTGTTTTTT; CDR3 protein: CSARAVGELFF
V gene: TRBV5-4; D gene: -; J gene: TRBJ1-4; clone size: -; CDR3 DNA: TGTGCCAGCACGCAGGGGCCGTCGACAACTAATGAAAAACTGTTTTTT; CDR3 protein: CASTQGPSTTNEKLFF
V gene: TRBV9; D gene: -; J gene: TRBJ2-3; clone size: -; CDR3 DNA: TGTGCCAGCAACAGGGGAGGTAGCACAGATACGCAGTATTTT; CDR3 protein: CASNRGGSTDTQYF
V gene: TRBV27; D gene: TRBD2; J gene: TRBJ2-1; clone size: -; CDR3 DNA: TGTGCCAGCAGTCCCGGGACTAGCGGGACTAATGAGCAGTTCTTC; CDR3 protein: CASSPGTSGTNEQFF
V gene: TRBV12-3/TRBV12-4; D gene: -; J gene: TRBJ2-1; clone size: -; CDR3 DNA: TGTGCCAGCAGTTTGTGGACTAATCATGAGCAGTTCTTC; CDR3 protein: CASSLWTNHEQFF
V gene: TRBV5-1; D gene: -; J gene: TRBJ1-5; clone size: -; CDR3 DNA: TGCGCCAGCAGCTACCTGGGGGGAGACAATCAGCCCCAGCATTTT; CDR3 protein: CASSYLGGDNQPQHF
V gene: TRBV14; D gene: TRBD1; J gene: TRBJ2-7; clone size: -; CDR3 DNA: TGTGCCAGTAGAACCGGGACAGGGGCTCTCGAGCAGTACTTC; CDR3 protein: CASRTGTGALEQYF
V gene: TRBV28; D gene: TRBD2; J gene: TRBJ2-1; clone size: -; CDR3 DNA: TGTGCCAGCAGTTTAAGCGGGAGGGGCTACTACAATGAGCAGTTCTTC; CDR3 protein: CASSLSGRGYYNEQFF